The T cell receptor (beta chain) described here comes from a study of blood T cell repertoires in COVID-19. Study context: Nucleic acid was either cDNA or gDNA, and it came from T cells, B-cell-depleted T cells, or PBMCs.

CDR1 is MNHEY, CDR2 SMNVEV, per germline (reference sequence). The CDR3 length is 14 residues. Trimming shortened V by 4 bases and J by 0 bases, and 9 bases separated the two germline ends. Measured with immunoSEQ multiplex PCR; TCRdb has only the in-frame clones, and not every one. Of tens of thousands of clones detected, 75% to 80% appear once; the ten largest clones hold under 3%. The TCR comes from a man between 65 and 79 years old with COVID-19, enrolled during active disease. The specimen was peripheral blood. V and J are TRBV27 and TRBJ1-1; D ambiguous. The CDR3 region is CASSSRHLNTEAFF. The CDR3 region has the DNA TGTGCCAGCAGTTCCCGCCACTTGAACACTGAAGCTTTCTTT.